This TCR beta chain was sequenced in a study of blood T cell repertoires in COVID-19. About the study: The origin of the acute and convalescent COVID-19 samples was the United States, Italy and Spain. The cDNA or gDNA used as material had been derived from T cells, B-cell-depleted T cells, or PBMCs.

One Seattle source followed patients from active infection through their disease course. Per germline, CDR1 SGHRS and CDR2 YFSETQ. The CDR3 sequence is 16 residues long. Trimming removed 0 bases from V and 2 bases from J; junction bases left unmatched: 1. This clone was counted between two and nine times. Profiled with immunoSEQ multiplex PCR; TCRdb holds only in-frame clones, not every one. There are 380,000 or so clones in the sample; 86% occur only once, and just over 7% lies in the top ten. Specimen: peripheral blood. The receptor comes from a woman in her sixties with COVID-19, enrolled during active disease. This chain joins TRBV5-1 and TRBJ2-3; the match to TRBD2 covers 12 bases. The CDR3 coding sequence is TGCGCCAGCAGCTTGGGGACTAGCGGGGACACAGATACGCAGTATTTT. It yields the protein CASSLGTSGDTDTQYF. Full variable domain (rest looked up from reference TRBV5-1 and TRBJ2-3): KAGVTQTPRYLIKTRGQQVTLSCSPISGHRSVSWYQQTPGQGLQFLFEYFSETQRNKGNFPGRFSGRQFSNSRSEMNVSTLELGDSALYLCASSLGTSGDTDTQYFGPGTRLTVL.